Sequencing of this TCR beta chain was carried out in a study of blood T cells in healthy people across ages. General observations from the study: Both higher diversity and more naive CD4+ cells marked long-lived donors when set against aged donors.

Caucasian individuals from Russia who were healthy and aged about 6 to 100 acted as donors. The total RNA that was extracted per sample amounted to at least 5.5 micrograms. The germline gives CDR1 MNHEY, CDR2 SVGAGI. Trimming removed 6 bases from V and 4 bases from J, with 12 bases in between. The CDR3 is 13 residues long. This clonotype was counted a single time. What it binds is unknown. Through a sample-barcoded 5' primer and a J-beta primer mix, a second PCR was run for roughly 7 to 11 cycles. Every cDNA molecule bore a tag from a template-switch adaptor containing 12 random nucleotides. TCRdb used MiXCR to reprocess the 5' RACE reads, holding one entry per CDR3 protein. The table records 700,000 to 950,000 distinct CDR3 sequences, 43% of them present only once.

The gene calls are TRBV6-5 and TRBJ1-1; tentative D call: TRBD1 (5 bases). This clonotype was obtained from a woman aged 55-70 years in good health. The sequenced sample consisted of blood. The CDR3 DNA reads TGTGCCAGCAGGCAGGGCGGGAGCACTGAAGCTTTCTTT. Residues: CASRQGGSTEAFF.